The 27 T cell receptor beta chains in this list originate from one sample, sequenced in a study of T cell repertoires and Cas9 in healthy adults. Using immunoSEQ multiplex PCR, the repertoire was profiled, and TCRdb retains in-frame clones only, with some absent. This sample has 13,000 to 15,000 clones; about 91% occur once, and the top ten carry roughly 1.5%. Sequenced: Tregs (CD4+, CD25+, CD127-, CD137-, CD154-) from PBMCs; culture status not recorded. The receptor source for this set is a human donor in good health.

In DNA, the CDR3 is TGTGCCAGCAAATACACAGGGATCGAAGAGACCCAGTACTTC. This translates into CASKYTGIEETQYF. The V gene is TRBV19, the J gene TRBJ2-5; TRBD1 might be the D (6 bases). Germline assignment: CDR1 LNHDA and CDR2 SQIVND (reference sequence). CDR3 length: 14 residues. Trimming removed 9 bases at V and 3 bases at J, with 17 bases between. Drawing the rest from reference TRBV19 and TRBJ2-5, the complete variable domain is DGGITQSPKYLFRKEGQNVTLSCEQNLNHDAMYWYRQDPGQGLRLIYYSQIVNDFQKGDIAEGYSVSREKKESFPLTVTSAQKNPTAFYLCASKYTGIEETQYFGPGTRLLVL.

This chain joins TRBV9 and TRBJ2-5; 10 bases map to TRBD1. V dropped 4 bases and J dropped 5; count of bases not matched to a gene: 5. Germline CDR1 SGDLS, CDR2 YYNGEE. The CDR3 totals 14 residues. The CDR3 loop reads CASSRTGGIETQYF. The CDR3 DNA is TGTGCCAGCAGCCGGACAGGGGGAATCGAGACCCAGTACTTC.

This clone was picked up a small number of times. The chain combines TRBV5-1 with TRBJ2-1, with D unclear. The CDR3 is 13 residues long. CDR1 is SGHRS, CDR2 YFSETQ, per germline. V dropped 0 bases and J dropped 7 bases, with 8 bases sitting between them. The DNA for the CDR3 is TGCGCCAGCAGCTTGGTGTCGGCAAATGAGCAGTTCTTC. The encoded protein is CASSLVSANEQFF.

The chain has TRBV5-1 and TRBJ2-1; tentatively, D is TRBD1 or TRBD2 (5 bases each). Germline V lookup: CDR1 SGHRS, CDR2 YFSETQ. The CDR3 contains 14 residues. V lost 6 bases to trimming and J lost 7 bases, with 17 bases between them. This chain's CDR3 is CASTSRGWGNEQFF. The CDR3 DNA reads TGCGCCAGCACCTCCCGGGGTTGGGGGAATGAGCAGTTCTTC.

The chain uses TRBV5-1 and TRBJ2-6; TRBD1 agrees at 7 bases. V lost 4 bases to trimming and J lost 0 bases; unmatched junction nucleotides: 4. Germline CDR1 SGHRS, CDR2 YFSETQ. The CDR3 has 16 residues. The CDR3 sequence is CASSSTGVSGANVLTF. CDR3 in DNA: TGCGCCAGCAGCAGTACAGGGGTCTCTGGGGCCAACGTCCTGACTTTC.

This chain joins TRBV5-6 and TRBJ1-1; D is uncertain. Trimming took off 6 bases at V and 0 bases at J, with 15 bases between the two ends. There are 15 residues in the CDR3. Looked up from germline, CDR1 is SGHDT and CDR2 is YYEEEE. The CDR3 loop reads CASNPRGLMNTEAFF. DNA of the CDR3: TGTGCCAGCAACCCCCGGGGTCTCATGAACACTGAAGCTTTCTTT.

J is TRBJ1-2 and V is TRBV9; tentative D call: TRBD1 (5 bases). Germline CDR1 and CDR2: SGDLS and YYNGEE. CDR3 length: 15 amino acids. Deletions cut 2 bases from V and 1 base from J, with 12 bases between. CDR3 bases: TGTGCCAGCAGCGTGTCGGGGGTCGATAACTATGGCTACACCTTC. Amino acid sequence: CASSVSGVDNYGYTF.

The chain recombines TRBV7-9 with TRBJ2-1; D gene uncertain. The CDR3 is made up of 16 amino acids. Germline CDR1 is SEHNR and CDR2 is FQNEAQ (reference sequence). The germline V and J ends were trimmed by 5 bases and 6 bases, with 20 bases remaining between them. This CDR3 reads CASSKNTLKRSNEQFF. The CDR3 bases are TGTGCCAGCAGCAAAAACACCCTCAAGCGAAGCAATGAGCAGTTCTTC.

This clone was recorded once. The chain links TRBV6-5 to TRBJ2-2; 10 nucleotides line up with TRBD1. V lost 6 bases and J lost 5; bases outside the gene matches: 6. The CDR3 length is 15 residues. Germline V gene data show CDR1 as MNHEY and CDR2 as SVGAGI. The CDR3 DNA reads TGTGCCAGCAGCTCGACAGGGGGCTTAACCGGGGAGCTGTTTTTT. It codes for CASSSTGGLTGELFF.

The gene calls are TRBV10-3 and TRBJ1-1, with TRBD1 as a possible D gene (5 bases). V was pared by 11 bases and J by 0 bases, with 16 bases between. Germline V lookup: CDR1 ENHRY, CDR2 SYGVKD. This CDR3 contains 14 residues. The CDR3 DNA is TGTGCCGCCATGGCAGGGTTCATGAACACTGAAGCTTTCTTT. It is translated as CAAMAGFMNTEAFF.

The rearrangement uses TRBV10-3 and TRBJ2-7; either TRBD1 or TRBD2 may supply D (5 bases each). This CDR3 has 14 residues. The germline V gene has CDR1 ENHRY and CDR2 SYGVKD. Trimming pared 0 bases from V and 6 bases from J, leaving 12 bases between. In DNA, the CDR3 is TGTGCCATCAGTGAGTCGGGGACGGCTGGCGAGCAGTACGTC. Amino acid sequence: CAISESGTAGEQYV.

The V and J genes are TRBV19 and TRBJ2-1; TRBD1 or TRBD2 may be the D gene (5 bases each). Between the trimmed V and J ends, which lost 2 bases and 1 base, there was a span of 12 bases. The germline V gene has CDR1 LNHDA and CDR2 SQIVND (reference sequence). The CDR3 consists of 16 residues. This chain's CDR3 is CASSISSGGSYNEQFF. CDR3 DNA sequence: TGTGCCAGTAGTATATCCAGTGGGGGTTCCTACAATGAGCAGTTCTTC. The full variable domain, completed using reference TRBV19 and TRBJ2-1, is DGGITQSPKYLFRKEGQNVTLSCEQNLNHDAMYWYRQDPGQGLRLIYYSQIVNDFQKGDIAEGYSVSREKKESFPLTVTSAQKNPTAFYLCASSISSGGSYNEQFFGPGTRLTVL.

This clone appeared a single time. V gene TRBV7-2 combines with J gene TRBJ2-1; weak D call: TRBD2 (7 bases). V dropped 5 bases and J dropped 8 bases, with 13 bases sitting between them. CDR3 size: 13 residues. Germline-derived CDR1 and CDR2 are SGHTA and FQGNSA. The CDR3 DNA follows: TGTGCCAGCAGCCGGGGCGGGGGCTATGAGCAGTTCTTC. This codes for CASSRGGGYEQFF.

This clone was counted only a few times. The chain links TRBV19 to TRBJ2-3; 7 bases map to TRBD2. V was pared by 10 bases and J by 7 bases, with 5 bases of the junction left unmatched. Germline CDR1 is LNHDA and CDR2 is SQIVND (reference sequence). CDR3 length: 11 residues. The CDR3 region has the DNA TGTGCCATCCAGCGGGGAAATACGCAGTATTTT. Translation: CAIQRGNTQYF.

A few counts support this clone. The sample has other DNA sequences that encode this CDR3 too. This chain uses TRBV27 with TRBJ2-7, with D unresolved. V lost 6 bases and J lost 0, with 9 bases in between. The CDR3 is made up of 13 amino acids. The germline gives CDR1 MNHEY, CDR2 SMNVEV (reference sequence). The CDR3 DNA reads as TGTGCCAGCAGGAGGACCGGCTCCTACGAGCAGTACGTC. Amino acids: CASRRTGSYEQYV.

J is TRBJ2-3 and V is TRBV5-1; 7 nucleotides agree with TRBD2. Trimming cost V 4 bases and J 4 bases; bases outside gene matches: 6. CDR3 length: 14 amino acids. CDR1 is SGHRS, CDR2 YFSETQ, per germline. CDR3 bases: TGCGCCAGCAGCAATAGCGGGCGTTCAGATACGCAGTATTTT. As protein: CASSNSGRSDTQYF. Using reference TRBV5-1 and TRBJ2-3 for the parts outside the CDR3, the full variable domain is KAGVTQTPRYLIKTRGQQVTLSCSPISGHRSVSWYQQTPGQGLQFLFEYFSETQRNKGNFPGRFSGRQFSNSRSEMNVSTLELGDSALYLCASSNSGRSDTQYFGPGTRLTVL.

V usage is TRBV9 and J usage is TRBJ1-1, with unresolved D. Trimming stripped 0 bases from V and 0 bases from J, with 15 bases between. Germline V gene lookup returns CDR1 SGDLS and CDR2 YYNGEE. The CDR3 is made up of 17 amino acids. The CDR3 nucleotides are TGTGCCAGCAGCGTAGTCCCCCCAAAGCTCATGAACACTGAAGCTTTCTTT. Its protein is CASSVVPPKLMNTEAFF. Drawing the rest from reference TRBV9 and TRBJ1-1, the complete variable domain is DSGVTQTPKHLITATGQRVTLRCSPRSGDLSVYWYQQSLDQGLQFLIQYYNGEERAKGNILERFSAQQFPDLHSELNLSSLELGDSALYFCASSVVPPKLMNTEAFFGQGTRLTVV.

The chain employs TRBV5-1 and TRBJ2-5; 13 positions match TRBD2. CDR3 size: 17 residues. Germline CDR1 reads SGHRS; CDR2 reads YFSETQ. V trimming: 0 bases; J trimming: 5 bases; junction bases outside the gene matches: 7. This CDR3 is CASSLGLAGGMGETQYF. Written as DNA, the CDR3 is TGCGCCAGCAGCTTGGGACTAGCGGGAGGAATGGGCGAGACCCAGTACTTC. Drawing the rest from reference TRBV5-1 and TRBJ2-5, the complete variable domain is KAGVTQTPRYLIKTRGQQVTLSCSPISGHRSVSWYQQTPGQGLQFLFEYFSETQRNKGNFPGRFSGRQFSNSRSEMNVSTLELGDSALYLCASSLGLAGGMGETQYFGPGTRLLVL.

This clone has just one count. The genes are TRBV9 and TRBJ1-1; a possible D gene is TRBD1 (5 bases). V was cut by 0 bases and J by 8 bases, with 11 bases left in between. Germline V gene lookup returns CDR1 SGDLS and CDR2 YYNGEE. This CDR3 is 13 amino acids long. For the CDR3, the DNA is TGTGCCAGCAGCGTAGATTTTGGGACGGAAGCTTTCTTT. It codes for CASSVDFGTEAFF.

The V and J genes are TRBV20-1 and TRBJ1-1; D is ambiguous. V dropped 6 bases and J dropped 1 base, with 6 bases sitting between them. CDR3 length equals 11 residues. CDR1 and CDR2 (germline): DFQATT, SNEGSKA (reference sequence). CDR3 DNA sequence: TGCAGTGCGTCCACGAACACTGAAGCTTTCTTT. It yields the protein CSASTNTEAFF.

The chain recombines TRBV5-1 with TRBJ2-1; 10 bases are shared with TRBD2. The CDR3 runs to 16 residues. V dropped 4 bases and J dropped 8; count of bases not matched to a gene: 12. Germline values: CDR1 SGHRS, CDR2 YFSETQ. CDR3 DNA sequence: TGCGCCAGCAGCCCACGGACTAGCGGTCCCTCGGATGAGCAGTTCTTC. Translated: CASSPRTSGPSDEQFF.

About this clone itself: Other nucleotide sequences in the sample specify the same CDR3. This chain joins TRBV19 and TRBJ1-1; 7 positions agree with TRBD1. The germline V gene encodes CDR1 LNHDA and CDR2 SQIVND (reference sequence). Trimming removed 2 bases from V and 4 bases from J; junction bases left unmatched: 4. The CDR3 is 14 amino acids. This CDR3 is CASSIQGGGTEAFF. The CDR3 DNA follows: TGTGCCAGTAGTATACAGGGGGGCGGCACTGAAGCTTTCTTT.

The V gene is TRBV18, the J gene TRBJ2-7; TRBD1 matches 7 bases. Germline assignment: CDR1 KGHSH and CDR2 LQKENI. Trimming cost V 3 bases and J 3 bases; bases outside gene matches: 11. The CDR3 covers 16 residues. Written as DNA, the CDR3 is TGTGCCAGCTCACCGCACAACAGGGGTGCTGGCTACGAGCAGTACTTC. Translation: CASSPHNRGAGYEQYF.

Written as DNA, the CDR3 is TGTGCCAGCAGTGGGCTGGGGAGTATGAACACTGAAGCTTTCTTT. This encodes CASSGLGSMNTEAFF. The chain uses TRBV6-1 and TRBJ1-1; D remains unclear. The CDR3 consists of 15 residues. The germline V and J ends were trimmed by 4 bases and 0 bases, with 12 bases remaining between them. In germline, CDR1 is MNHNS, CDR2 SASEGT.

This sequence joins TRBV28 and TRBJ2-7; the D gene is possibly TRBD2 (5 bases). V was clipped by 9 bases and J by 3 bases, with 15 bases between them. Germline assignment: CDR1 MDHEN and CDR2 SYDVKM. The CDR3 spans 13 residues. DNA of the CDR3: TGTGCCAGTGCGCGGGTAAACCGCTACGAGCAGTACGTC. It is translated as CASARVNRYEQYV.

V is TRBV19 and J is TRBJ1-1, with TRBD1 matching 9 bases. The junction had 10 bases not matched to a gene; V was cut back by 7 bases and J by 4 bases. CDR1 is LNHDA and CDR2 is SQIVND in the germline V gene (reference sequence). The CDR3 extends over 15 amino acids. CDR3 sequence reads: CASTSPGQGITEAFF. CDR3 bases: TGTGCCAGTACCTCACCGGGACAGGGTATCACTGAAGCTTTCTTT. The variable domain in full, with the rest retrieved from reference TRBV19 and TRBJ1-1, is DGGITQSPKYLFRKEGQNVTLSCEQNLNHDAMYWYRQDPGQGLRLIYYSQIVNDFQKGDIAEGYSVSREKKESFPLTVTSAQKNPTAFYLCASTSPGQGITEAFFGQGTRLTVV.

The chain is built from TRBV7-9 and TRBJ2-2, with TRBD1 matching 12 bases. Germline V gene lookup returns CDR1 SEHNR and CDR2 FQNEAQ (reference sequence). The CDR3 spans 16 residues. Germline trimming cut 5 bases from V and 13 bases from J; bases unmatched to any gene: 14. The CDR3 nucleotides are TGTGCCAGCAGCCTCGGGACAGGGGGCGGAACTAGAAGGCTGTTTTTT. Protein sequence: CASSLGTGGGTRRLFF. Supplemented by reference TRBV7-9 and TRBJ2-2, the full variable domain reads DTGVSQNPRHKITKRGQNVTFRCDPISEHNRLYWYRQTLGQGPEFLTYFQNEAQLEKSRLLSDRFSAERPKGSFSTLEIQRTEQGDSAMYLCASSLGTGGGTRRLFFGEGSRLTVL.